These T cell receptor beta chains were read from a single sample in a study of blood T cell repertoires in COVID-19. Sequencing was performed with immunoSEQ multiplex PCR; in TCRdb, only in-frame clones are kept and a portion is missing. The sample lists about 110,000 clones, approximately 86% occurring once. The sequenced material came from peripheral blood. These receptors were collected from a man aged 35-49 years with acute or convalescent COVID-19. CDR3s include the opening cysteine and the closing phenylalanine or tryptophan. Each record gives: clone size, D gene, V gene, J gene, CDR3 protein, CDR3 DNA. D genes are given only for firm matches. Rows give clone size only sometimes, using once, few, many, or a class for an expanded clone.

.,TRBD2,TRBV27,TRBJ2-7,CASSLDRGGEQYF,TGTGCCAGCAGTTTAGATCGGGGGGGCGAGCAGTACTTC
.,TRBD1,TRBV30,TRBJ1-5,CAWSVGTGNQPQHF,TGTGCCTGGAGTGTTGGGACAGGCAATCAGCCCCAGCATTTT
.,TRBD1,TRBV7-2,TRBJ2-1,CASSSRDSTYNEQFF,TGTGCCAGCAGCTCCCGGGACAGTACCTACAATGAGCAGTTCTTC
.,.,TRBV12-3/TRBV12-4,TRBJ1-1,CASSRQAHTEAFF,TGTGCCAGCAGCAGACAGGCCCACACTGAAGCTTTCTTT
.,TRBD2,TRBV30,TRBJ2-5,CAWTPGGGGEETQYF,TGTGCCTGGACCCCGGGGGGGGGAGGGGAGGAGACCCAGTACTTC
.,.,TRBV27,TRBJ1-1,CASGPTEAFF,TGTGCCAGCGGGCCCACTGAAGCTTTCTTT
.,.,TRBV7-9,TRBJ1-1,CASIAGDLGNTEAFF,TGTGCCAGCATCGCGGGGGATTTGGGGAACACTGAAGCTTTCTTT
few,.,TRBV19,TRBJ2-2,CASSPPRSGELFF,TGTGCCAGTAGCCCCCCCAGGTCCGGGGAGCTGTTTTTT
.,TRBD2,TRBV28,TRBJ2-2,CASRRGTSGAQRELFF,TGTGCCAGCAGAAGAGGGACTAGCGGGGCCCAGAGGGAGCTGTTTTTT
.,TRBD1,TRBV18,TRBJ1-4,CASSPPSQGGDEKLFF,TGTGCCAGCTCACCACCGTCACAGGGGGGAGATGAAAAACTGTTTTTT
once,.,TRBV2,TRBJ1-1,CASSEVRPTLGEAFF,TGTGCCAGCAGTGAAGTCAGGCCGACACTCGGTGAAGCTTTCTTT
.,TRBD1,TRBV29-1,TRBJ1-1,CSVTQGAGTEAFF,TGCAGCGTTACCCAGGGGGCAGGCACTGAAGCTTTCTTT
.,TRBD1,TRBV6-4,TRBJ1-1,CASSGQGGEAFF,TGTGCCAGCAGTGGGCAGGGGGGCGAAGCTTTCTTT
once,TRBD2,TRBV11-3,TRBJ2-1,CASSFHSGGHEQFF,TGTGCCAGCAGCTTTCACAGCGGGGGCCATGAGCAGTTCTTC
.,.,TRBV19,TRBJ2-1,CASSIGTIYNEQFF,TGTGCCAGTAGTATAGGGACAATTTACAATGAGCAGTTCTTC
few,.,TRBV27,TRBJ2-1,CASRRLGESNNEQFF,TGTGCCAGCAGGCGCCTCGGGGAAAGTAATAATGAGCAGTTCTTC
.,TRBD1,TRBV2,TRBJ2-7,CASSEWDRVNEQYF,TGTGCCAGCAGTGAGTGGGACAGGGTCAACGAGCAGTACTTC
.,.,TRBV6-5,TRBJ1-2,CASSLSWGDGYTF,TGTGCCAGCAGTTTAAGTTGGGGAGATGGCTACACCTTC
.,.,TRBV24-1,TRBJ2-2,CATSDPRGGRTGELFF,TGTGCCACCAGTGACCCCCGGGGAGGACGGACCGGGGAGCTGTTTTTT
.,.,TRBV9,TRBJ2-2,CASSVASATGELFF,TGTGCCAGCAGCGTAGCCAGCGCCACCGGGGAGCTGTTTTTT
.,TRBD1,TRBV27,TRBJ1-2,CASKAGQGPTFYGYTF,TGTGCCAGCAAAGCAGGACAGGGGCCGACGTTCTATGGCTACACCTTC
.,TRBD1,TRBV18,TRBJ1-5,CASSLRTGRFNQPQHF,TGTGCCAGCTCATTACGGACAGGGAGATTCAATCAGCCCCAGCATTTT
.,TRBD1,TRBV5-4,TRBJ2-1,CASSAQDRVGNEQFF,TGTGCCAGCAGCGCCCAGGACAGGGTCGGCAATGAGCAGTTCTTC
.,.,TRBV7-8,TRBJ1-4,CASSFLTPQGSNEKLFF,TGTGCCAGCAGCTTCCTAACCCCACAGGGTTCGAATGAAAAACTGTTTTTT
.,TRBD1,TRBV28,TRBJ1-6,CASTRQGTGRPNSPLHF,TGTGCCAGCACGCGACAAGGGACAGGAAGACCCAATTCACCCCTCCACTTT
.,.,TRBV19,TRBJ2-7,CASSISTVYEQYF,TGTGCCAGTAGTATTAGTACAGTCTACGAGCAGTACTTC
.,TRBD1,TRBV7-2,TRBJ1-2,CASSLAGTVYGYTF,TGTGCCAGCAGCTTAGCCGGGACAGTATATGGCTACACCTTC